These 31 T cell receptor beta chains originate from one sample sequenced in a study of Graves' ophthalmopathy and Graves' hyperthyroidism. Researchers took RNA transcripts and amplified TCR beta CDR3 regions from them. The authors performed first-round RT-PCR with HTBI primers and then a second-round multiplex PCR. TCRdb redid the calling of the multiplex PCR reads with MiXCR, one entry per CDR3 protein. The profile shows about 160,000 distinct CDR3 sequences, under 45% of them singletons. The sample comprised peripheral blood. These receptors all come from a man aged 30-40 years with Graves' ophthalmopathy.

This clonotype has at least ten counts. This chain uses TRBV10-3 with TRBJ1-6, with 7 nucleotides matching TRBD1. The CDR3 is made up of 16 amino acids. CDR1 is ENHRY and CDR2 is SYGVKD in the germline V gene. V lost 0 bases to trimming and J lost 10 bases; unmatched junction nucleotides: 9. DNA for the CDR3: TGTGCCATCAGTGAGTCTTGGGACAGCGCCAGCTCACCCCTCCACTTT. This codes for CAISESWDSASSPLHF.

The chain recombines TRBV6-2 or TRBV6-3 with TRBJ2-7, with a tentative D call TRBD2 (6 bases). This CDR3 comprises 15 residues. The germline V and J ends were trimmed by 5 bases and 2 bases, with 16 bases remaining between them. Germline V gene sequence: CDR1 MNHEY, CDR2 SVGEGT. CDR3 residues: CASSDPGLQPYEQYF. CDR3 coding DNA: TGTGCCAGCAGTGACCCGGGACTTCAGCCCTACGAGCAGTACTTC.

CDR3 amino acids: CASSLSVTNYGYTF. CDR3 DNA: TGTGCCAGCAGTTTATCCGTAACTAACTATGGCTACACCTTC. The chain uses TRBV12-3 or TRBV12-4 and TRBJ1-2; D is undetermined. CDR3 length: 14 amino acids. Trimming shortened V by 2 bases and J by 0 bases, and 7 bases separated the two germline ends.

This chain joins TRBV15 and TRBJ2-5, with 13 bases identical to TRBD2. CDR3 length: 17 residues. V lost 5 bases, J lost 5 bases, and 11 bases stayed unmatched. CDR1 is LNHNV, CDR2 YYDKDF, per germline (reference sequence). This CDR3 is CATSGTSGRAYRETQYF. The DNA for the CDR3 is TGTGCCACCAGCGGTACTAGCGGGAGGGCCTATCGGGAGACCCAGTACTTC.

This clonotype was seen many times. The chain recombines TRBV6-2 or TRBV6-3 with TRBJ2-7; 8 bases map to TRBD2. This CDR3 spans 15 amino acids. With V trimmed by 8 bases and J by 3 bases, 12 bases remained unmatched. Germline V lookup: CDR1 MNHEY, CDR2 SVGEGT. For the CDR3, the DNA is TGTGCCAGCCTCCCGCGGAGCGGGGGAGTCTACGAGCAGTACTTC. Amino acids: CASLPRSGGVYEQYF.

The genes are TRBV7-3 and TRBJ2-2; D is unresolved. The CDR3 covers 14 residues. Germline CDR1 reads SGHTA; CDR2 reads FQGTGA. Between the trimmed V and J ends, which lost 4 bases and 0 bases, there was a span of 6 bases. The CDR3 spells CASSSHPNTGELFF. The CDR3 coding sequence is TGTGCCAGCAGCTCACACCCGAACACCGGGGAGCTGTTTTTT.

The chain recombines TRBV7-2 with TRBJ2-7, with 9 bases fitting TRBD2. Trimming cost V 5 bases and J 4 bases; bases outside gene matches: 6. The CDR3 is 14 amino acids. Germline V gene lookup returns CDR1 SGHTA and CDR2 FQGNSA. The CDR3 loop is CASSEGLAYYEQYF. The CDR3 DNA reads as TGTGCCAGCAGCGAGGGACTAGCCTATTACGAGCAGTACTTC.

This clonotype was found once. The chain couples TRBV29-1 to TRBJ2-5; no clear D gene. Germline V gives CDR1 SQVTM, CDR2 ANQGSEA. V lost 7 bases and J 5 bases, leaving 14 bases between the germline ends. This CDR3 spans 12 amino acids. CDR3 region: CSGTRGRETQYF. CDR3 bases: TGCAGCGGGACCAGAGGTCGGGAGACCCAGTACTTC.

Many counts were recorded for this clonotype. The CDR3 loop is CSVEIRRAGGGYTF. CDR3 sequence (DNA): TGCAGCGTTGAAATTAGAAGGGCGGGCGGTGGCTACACCTTC. The chain combines TRBV29-1 with TRBJ1-2; no clear D gene. This CDR3 is 14 amino acids long. Germline CDR1 and CDR2: SQVTM and ANQGSEA. V lost 2 bases to trimming and J lost 7 bases, with 17 bases between them.

The V call is TRBV12-3 or TRBV12-4, the J call TRBJ1-6, with a possible D match to TRBD1 (5 bases). The CDR3 is 14 residues long. The V and J ends lost 3 bases and 10 bases respectively, with 13 bases between them. CDR3 protein: CASSFRDRQSPLHF. The CDR3 DNA reads TGTGCCAGCAGTTTCCGAGACAGACAGTCACCCCTCCACTTT.

This clonotype has a count of ten or more. The chain combines TRBV6-5 with TRBJ1-1; D gene unclear. Per the germline V gene, CDR1 is MNHEY and CDR2 is SVGAGI. The length of the CDR3 is 12 residues. V was trimmed by 1 base and J by 6 bases, leaving 6 bases between them. The CDR3, as DNA: TGTGCCAGCAGTTACTGGGGTTCTGAAGCTTTCTTT. Encoded protein: CASSYWGSEAFF.

The chain couples TRBV12-3 or TRBV12-4 to TRBJ1-2; TRBD1 matches at 8 bases. V shed 3 bases and J 13 bases; nucleotides not matched to a gene: 7. The CDR3 contains 12 residues. The CDR3 coding sequence is TGTGCCAGCAGTTTTAGGGGACAGGACGTCACCTTC. As protein: CASSFRGQDVTF.

V and J are TRBV12-3 or TRBV12-4 and TRBJ1-5; D is ambiguous. Trimming pared 6 bases from V and 0 bases from J, leaving 9 bases between. CDR3 size: 14 residues. CDR3 bases: TGTGCCAGCAGCCCAGCCAATAGCAATCAGCCCCAGCATTTT. Translation: CASSPANSNQPQHF.

In this sample, this clonotype turned up a few times. V and J are TRBV12-3 or TRBV12-4 and TRBJ1-5, with 10 bases aligning to TRBD1. The CDR3 covers 18 residues. V was pared by 5 bases and J by 0 bases, with 10 bases of the junction left unmatched. The CDR3 nucleotides read TGTGCCAGCAGTCCGGGGACAGGGGCGTTGTATAGCAATCAGCCCCAGCATTTT. It specifies CASSPGTGALYSNQPQHF.

The rearrangement uses TRBV28 and TRBJ1-6; tentatively, D is TRBD1 (5 bases). Germline values: CDR1 MDHEN, CDR2 SYDVKM. The V end was cut by 3 bases, the J end by 10 bases, with 10 bases between. The CDR3 has 13 amino acids. CDR3 nucleotide sequence: TGTGCCAGCAGTTTTTCAGGGCGGTCACCCCTCCACTTT. Residues: CASSFSGRSPLHF.

The V gene is TRBV20-1, the J gene TRBJ2-4; no clear D. Germline values: CDR1 DFQATT, CDR2 SNEGSKA (reference sequence). The CDR3 consists of 16 residues. The germline V and J ends were trimmed by 0 bases and 0 bases, with 12 bases remaining between them. The CDR3 spells CSARDRIVLAKNIQYF. In nucleotides, the CDR3 is TGCAGTGCTAGAGATCGTATAGTCCTAGCCAAAAACATTCAGTACTTC.

This clonotype was seen many times. The gene calls are TRBV6-5 and TRBJ2-4, with D perhaps matching TRBD1 (5 bases). The ends were cut back, 5 bases at V and 2 bases at J, with 7 bases in the middle. This CDR3 has 13 residues. Germline values: CDR1 MNHEY, CDR2 SVGAGI. The CDR3 sequence is CASSRGSKNIQYF. In nucleotides, the CDR3 is TGTGCCAGCAGTAGGGGTTCCAAAAACATTCAGTACTTC.

The V gene is TRBV6-1, the J gene TRBJ2-7, with D maybe TRBD2 (5 bases). The CDR3 has 13 residues. Germline V gene data show CDR1 as MNHNS and CDR2 as SASEGT. V was clipped by 5 bases and J by 2 bases, with 10 bases between them. The CDR3 reads CASSQRTPYEQYF. The DNA for the CDR3 is TGTGCCAGCAGTCAGCGGACCCCCTACGAGCAGTACTTC.

This clonotype showed up just a few times. The chain combines TRBV15 with TRBJ2-7, with D possibly matching TRBD2 (6 bases). Trimming pared 0 bases from V and 2 bases from J, leaving 23 bases between. Germline V CDR1 and CDR2: LNHNV, YYDKDF (reference sequence). The CDR3 loop spans 19 amino acids. The CDR3 loop is CATSRDEGGVGESAYEQYF. For the CDR3, the DNA is TGTGCCACCAGCAGAGATGAGGGAGGTGTGGGGGAATCGGCCTACGAGCAGTACTTC.

The chain uses TRBV29-1 and TRBJ2-5, with 10 bases matching TRBD1. The CDR3 loop spans 15 amino acids. V was pared by 7 bases and J by 5 bases, with 13 bases of the junction left unmatched. Germline CDR1 is SQVTM and CDR2 is ANQGSEA. The CDR3 sequence is CSGYPPTGGLETQYF. The CDR3 DNA reads TGCAGCGGCTACCCTCCGACAGGGGGCTTGGAGACCCAGTACTTC. The whole variable domain, remainder taken from reference TRBV29-1 and TRBJ2-5, is SAVISQKPSRDICQRGTSLTIQCQVDSQVTMMFWYRQQPGQSLTLIATANQGSEATYESGFVIDKFPISRPNLTFSTLTVSNMSPEDSSIYLCSGYPPTGGLETQYFGPGTRLLVL.

The V call is TRBV7-2, the J call TRBJ2-2; D is perhaps TRBD1 (6 bases). This CDR3 has 14 residues. The germline V gene encodes CDR1 SGHTA and CDR2 FQGNSA. Trimming pared 5 bases from V and 4 bases from J, leaving 11 bases between. The CDR3 sequence is CASSVDSPTGELFF. CDR3 DNA: TGTGCCAGCAGCGTGGACAGCCCCACCGGGGAGCTGTTTTTT.

This clonotype came up many times. The V and J genes are TRBV7-9 and TRBJ2-7; perhaps TRBD1 as D (6 bases). CDR1 and CDR2 from the germline V gene are SEHNR and FQNEAQ (reference sequence). The CDR3 runs to 15 residues. Trimming stripped 4 bases from V and 2 bases from J, with 15 bases between. Here the CDR3 DNA reads TGTGCCAGCAGCTCGCAACAGGGTCCCCCCTACGAGCAGTACTTC. As protein: CASSSQQGPPYEQYF.

This clonotype was seen repeatedly, ten times or more. The J gene is TRBJ2-2, the V gene TRBV20-1; the match to TRBD1 covers 10 bases. CDR3 size: 14 residues. With V trimmed by 4 bases and J by 6 bases, 5 bases remained unmatched. Germline V lookup: CDR1 DFQATT, CDR2 SNEGSKA (reference sequence). Here the CDR3 DNA reads TGCAGTGCTATCCGGGACAGGGGATCCGGGGAGCTGTTTTTT. Its protein product is CSAIRDRGSGELFF.

This clonotype was seen repeatedly, ten times or more. The chain is built from TRBV6-5 and TRBJ1-5, with a weak D call TRBD1 (5 bases). With 4 bases removed from V and 6 bases from J, the gap between germline ends came to 19 bases. The germline gives CDR1 MNHEY, CDR2 SVGAGI. CDR3 length: 16 amino acids. This chain's CDR3 is CASSFDPGTQGQPQHF. The CDR3 DNA reads TGTGCCAGCAGTTTTGACCCCGGGACCCAGGGTCAGCCCCAGCATTTT.

This clonotype was counted at least ten times. The CDR3 region is CASSIAVGRGGADTQYF. The CDR3 DNA follows: TGTGCCAGTAGTATAGCCGTGGGACGGGGAGGGGCAGATACGCAGTATTTT. The chain carries TRBV19 and TRBJ2-3, with TRBD2 identical over 7 bases. This CDR3 is 17 amino acids long. V gave up 1 base and J gave up 4 bases; unmatched junction bases: 11. Germline CDR1 is LNHDA and CDR2 is SQIVND (reference sequence).

The chain employs TRBV28 and TRBJ2-7; D unclear. Trimming took 6 bases from V and 5 from J, leaving 29 bases between them. CDR1 and CDR2 from the germline V gene are MDHEN and SYDVKM. This CDR3 contains 18 residues. The CDR3 reads CASRSLGRWKEVSDEQYF. CDR3 in DNA: TGTGCCAGCAGGAGTTTAGGCCGCTGGAAAGAGGTATCCGACGAGCAGTACTTC.

The genes are TRBV12-3 or TRBV12-4 and TRBJ2-5; 14 bases align to TRBD2. This CDR3 is 16 amino acids long. V lost 5 bases, J lost 5 bases, and 7 bases stayed unmatched. CDR3 nucleotides: TGTGCCAGCAGTCAGTGGACTAGCGGGAGGTGGGAGACCCAGTACTTC. This translates into CASSQWTSGRWETQYF.

V is TRBV28 and J is TRBJ2-7; 14 bases are a match to TRBD2. Trimming removed 4 bases from V and 3 bases from J; junction bases left unmatched: 5. This CDR3 has 16 residues. Germline CDR1 is MDHEN and CDR2 is SYDVKM. The CDR3 is CASSWGLAGVIYEQYF. The CDR3 DNA reads as TGTGCCAGCAGTTGGGGACTAGCGGGAGTTATCTACGAGCAGTACTTC.

This clonotype was detected many times. The V and J genes are TRBV20-1 and TRBJ2-7; TRBD1 matches at 8 bases. V lost 3 bases and J lost 4; bases outside the gene matches: 11. This CDR3 comprises 15 residues. Germline V CDR1 and CDR2: DFQATT, SNEGSKA (reference sequence). The CDR3 reads CSASPSRGLRYEQYF. For the CDR3, the DNA is TGCAGTGCTAGCCCTTCCAGGGGGCTTCGGTACGAGCAGTACTTC.

This clonotype was picked up many times. V is TRBV7-8 and J is TRBJ2-7; no clear D gene. The CDR3 consists of 15 residues. V was clipped by 5 bases and J by 3 bases, with 17 bases between them. The germline CDR1 and CDR2 sequences are SGHVS and FQNEAQ. The DNA for the CDR3 is TGTGCCAGCAGCGCAGAGCTGTTGACCTTCTACGAGCAGTACTTC. Amino acids: CASSAELLTFYEQYF.

This sequence joins TRBV28 and TRBJ1-2; no firm D call. The CDR3 runs to 12 residues. V was shortened by 2 bases and J by 7 bases, with 8 bases between the two germline ends. Germline V gives CDR1 MDHEN, CDR2 SYDVKM. CDR3 DNA sequence: TGTGCCAGCAGTTTAATCTTACGTGGCTACACCTTC. It translates to CASSLILRGYTF.